A selection of T cell receptor beta chains follows, all from one sample in a study of type 1 and type 2 diabetes patients. Using its own MiXCR run on the multiplex PCR reads, TCRdb lists one record per CDR3 protein. The profile covers about 290,000 distinct CDR3 sequences, with roughly 50% appearing a single time and about an eighth taken by the ten largest. Sequenced: peripheral blood mononuclear cells (PBMCs). Every receptor here comes from a man younger than 30 with type 2 diabetes. The CDR3 runs from the conserved cysteine through the conserved F or W. Size is omitted from some rows. Given values are once, few, many or a class for expanded clones.

V	length	size	CDR3
TRBV30	15	few	CAWRAPGQGNYEQYF
TRBV28	13	.	CASSLGGVDTQYF
TRBV7-8	17	.	CASSARLAGASYNEQFF
TRBV19	16	.	CASSILVADLHQPQHF
TRBV24-1	14	.	CATSDRTGVGGYTF
TRBV13	12	.	CASSLPGNEQFF
TRBV7-2	18	.	CASRSGGFPGQHTGELFF
TRBV10-3	12	many	CAISEREWEQYF
TRBV15	11	.	CVTSRDGEQYF
TRBV7-3	17	.	CASSPTGFERALYGYTF
TRBV2	13	once	CASKLEQVSEQYF
TRBV2	13	.	CASTTGKNTEAFF
TRBV5-1	15	few	CASSLGAGGREGYTF
TRBV15	14	.	CATSWPDRVTEAFF
TRBV15	13	many	CATSLGMDEKLFF
TRBV2	11	few	CASSGGVEQFF
TRBV12-3/TRBV12-4	15	.	CASSSRGRDTDTQYF
TRBV12-3/TRBV12-4	16	.	CASSHGTGPREETQYF
TRBV19	13	.	CASSIVRAEKLFF
TRBV7-8	16	few	CASSLAGTGPQGELFF
TRBV19	15	once	CASSRTPGQKDTIYF
TRBV6-1	14	few	CASSEAGTAYGYTF
TRBV9	15	.	CASSPGLGGANVLTF
TRBV5-1	20	.	CARKEGRDRPGLAAKDEQFF
TRBV5-1	14	.	CASRGQPSTHEQYF
TRBV15	14	many	CATSGPGRTYEQYF
TRBV14	14	.	CASSQVRAGTEAFF
TRBV7-3	19	once	CASSSGTSGGVILLETQYF
TRBV27	13	.	CASSSRLRAEAFF
TRBV19	17	few	CASISGQAYSLNTEAFF
TRBV2	15	many	CATMTELDRPYEQYF
TRBV7-2	14	.	CASGQTSGFYEQYF